This TCR beta chain is drawn from a study of beta chain features in type 1 diabetes. About the study: Patients shared similar age, gender and cell yields with healthy donors.

General study findings and limits: PCR, the amplification step, might favor shorter templates, equally in patients and controls.

Of the isolated RNA, all was reverse transcribed, and so the sequenced material was expressed TCRB transcripts. Repertoires were generated with immunoSEQ multiplex PCR, while TCRdb's copy carries only in-frame clones and drops some. Here the sample spans 900,000 or so clones, roughly 15% being singletons. V was clipped by 2 bases and J by 4 bases; unmatched bases: 5. From germline, CDR1 is MDHEN and CDR2 SYDVKM. This CDR3 has 15 residues. On this clone: Its antigen is as yet unknown.

The sequence came from a young woman in good health. Sequenced material: naive CD4+ T cells from blood. V is TRBV28 and J is TRBJ1-2; TRBD1 aligns across 9 bases. The DNA of the CDR3 is TGTGCCAGCAGTTTAAACCCACAGGGGGCCTATGGCTACACCTTC. Amino acid sequence: CASSLNPQGAYGYTF.